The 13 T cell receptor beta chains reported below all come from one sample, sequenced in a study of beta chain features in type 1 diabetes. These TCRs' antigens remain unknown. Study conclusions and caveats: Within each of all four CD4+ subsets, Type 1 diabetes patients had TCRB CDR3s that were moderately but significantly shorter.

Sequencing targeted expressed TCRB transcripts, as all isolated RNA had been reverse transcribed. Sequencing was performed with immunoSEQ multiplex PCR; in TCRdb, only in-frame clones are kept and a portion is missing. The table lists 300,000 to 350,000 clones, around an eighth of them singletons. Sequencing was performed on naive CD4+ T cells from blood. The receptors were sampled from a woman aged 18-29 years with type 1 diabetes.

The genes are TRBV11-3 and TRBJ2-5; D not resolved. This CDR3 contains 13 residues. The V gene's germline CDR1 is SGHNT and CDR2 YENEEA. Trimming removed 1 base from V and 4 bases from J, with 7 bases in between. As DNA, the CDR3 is TGTGCCAGCAGCTTAGCCCACAGAGAGACCCAGTACTTC. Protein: CASSLAHRETQYF.

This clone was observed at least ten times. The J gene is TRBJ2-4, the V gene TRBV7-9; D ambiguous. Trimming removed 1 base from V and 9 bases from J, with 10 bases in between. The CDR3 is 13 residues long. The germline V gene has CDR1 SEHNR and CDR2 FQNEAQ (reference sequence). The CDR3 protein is CASSLGADPIQYF. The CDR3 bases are TGTGCCAGCAGCTTAGGTGCAGATCCCATTCAGTACTTC.

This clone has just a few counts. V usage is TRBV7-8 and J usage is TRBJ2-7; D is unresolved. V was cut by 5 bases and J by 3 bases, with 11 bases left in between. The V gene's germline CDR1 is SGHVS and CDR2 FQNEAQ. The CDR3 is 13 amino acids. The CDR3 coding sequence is TGTGCCAGCAGCCCCCCGCTAGGCTACGAGCAGTACGTC. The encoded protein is CASSPPLGYEQYV.

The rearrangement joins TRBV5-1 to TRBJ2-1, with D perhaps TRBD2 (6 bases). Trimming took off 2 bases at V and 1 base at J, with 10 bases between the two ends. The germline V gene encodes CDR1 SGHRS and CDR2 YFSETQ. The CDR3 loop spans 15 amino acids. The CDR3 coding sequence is TGCGCCAGCAGCTTTGGCGGGACTTCCTACAATGAGCAGTTCTTC. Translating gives CASSFGGTSYNEQFF.

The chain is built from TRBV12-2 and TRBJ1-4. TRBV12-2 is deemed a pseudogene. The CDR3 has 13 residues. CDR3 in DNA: TGTGCAAGTCGCTGGGGGGGGCTCGAAAAACTGTTTTTT. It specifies CASRWGGLEKLFF.

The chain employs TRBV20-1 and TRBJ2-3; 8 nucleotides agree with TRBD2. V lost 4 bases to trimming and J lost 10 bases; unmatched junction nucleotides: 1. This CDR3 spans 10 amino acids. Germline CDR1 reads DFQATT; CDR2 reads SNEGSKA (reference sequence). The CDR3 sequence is CSATGGPQYF. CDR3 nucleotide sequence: TGCAGTGCTACGGGGGGGCCGCAGTATTTT.

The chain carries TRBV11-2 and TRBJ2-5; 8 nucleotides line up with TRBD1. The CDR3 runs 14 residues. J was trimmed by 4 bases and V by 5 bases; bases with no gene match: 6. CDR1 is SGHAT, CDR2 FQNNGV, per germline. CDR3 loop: CASSLDRVRETQYF. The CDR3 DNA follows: TGTGCCAGCAGCCTGGACAGGGTGCGAGAGACCCAGTACTTC.

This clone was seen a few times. CDR3 residues: CASSQPTSGNEQFF. The CDR3 DNA follows: TGCGCCAGCAGCCAGCCCACGTCGGGAAATGAGCAGTTCTTC. This chain uses TRBV4-1 with TRBJ2-1; perhaps TRBD2 as D (5 bases). The CDR3 is 14 amino acids. The germline V gene has CDR1 MGHRA and CDR2 YSYEKL. Trimming pared 3 bases from V and 7 bases from J, leaving 13 bases between.

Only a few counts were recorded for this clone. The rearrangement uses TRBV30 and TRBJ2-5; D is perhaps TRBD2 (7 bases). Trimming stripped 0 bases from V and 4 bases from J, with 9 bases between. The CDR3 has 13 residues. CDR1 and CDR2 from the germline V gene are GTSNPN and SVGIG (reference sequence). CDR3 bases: TGTGCCTGGAGTGTAGGGGGGGTAGAGACCCAGTACTTC. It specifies CAWSVGGVETQYF.

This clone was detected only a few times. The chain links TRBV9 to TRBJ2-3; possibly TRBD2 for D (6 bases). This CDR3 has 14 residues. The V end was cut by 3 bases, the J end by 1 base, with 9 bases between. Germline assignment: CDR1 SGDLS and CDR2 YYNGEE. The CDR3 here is CASSEGTRTDTQYF. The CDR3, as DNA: TGTGCCAGCAGCGAGGGGACTCGCACAGATACGCAGTATTTT.

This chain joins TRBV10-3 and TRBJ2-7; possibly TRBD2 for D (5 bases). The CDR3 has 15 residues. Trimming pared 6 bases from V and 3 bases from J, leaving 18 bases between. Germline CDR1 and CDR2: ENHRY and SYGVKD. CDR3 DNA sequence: TGTGCCATCAGCGCGCCAACGGGGAGCCTCTACGAGCAGTACTTC. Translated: CAISAPTGSLYEQYF.

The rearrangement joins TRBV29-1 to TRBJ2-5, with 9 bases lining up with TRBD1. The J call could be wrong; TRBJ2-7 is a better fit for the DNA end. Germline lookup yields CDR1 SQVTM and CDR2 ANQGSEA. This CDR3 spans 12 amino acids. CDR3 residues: CSGGQGTYEQYF. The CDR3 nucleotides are TGCAGCGGGGGACAGGGAACCTACGAGCAGTACTTC.

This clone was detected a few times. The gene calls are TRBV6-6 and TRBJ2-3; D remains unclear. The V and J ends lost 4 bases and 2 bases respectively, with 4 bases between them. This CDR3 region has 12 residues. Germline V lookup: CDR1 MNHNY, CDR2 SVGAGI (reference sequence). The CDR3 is CASSLDTDTQYF. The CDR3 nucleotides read TGTGCCAGCAGTTTAGACACAGATACGCAGTATTTT.